This T cell receptor (beta chain) was documented in a study of blood T cell repertoires in COVID-19. About the study: Spain, Italy and the United States supplied samples that represented acute and convalescent COVID-19.

Trimming stripped 1 base from V and 8 bases from J, with 18 bases between. This CDR3 comprises 16 residues. From germline, CDR1 is SGHNT and CDR2 YENEEA. The data were produced by immunoSEQ multiplex PCR, yet TCRdb's version contains in-frame clones alone and is incomplete. The data contain about 270,000 clones, under 90% of them singletons. The specimen was peripheral blood. The clonotype was recovered from a woman aged 18-29 years with acute or convalescent COVID-19. V usage is TRBV11-3 and J usage is TRBJ2-1, with a weak D call TRBD2 (5 bases). In nucleotides, the CDR3 is TGTGCCAGCAGCTTAGGGGGTGTTGGGAGTGGGGATGAGCAGTTCTTC. Translation: CASSLGGVGSGDEQFF.